Presented here are 12 T cell receptor beta chains from one specimen sequenced in a study of T-cell memory formation after mild COVID-19. Using its own MiXCR run on the 5' RACE reads, TCRdb lists one record per CDR3 protein. The sample carries some 150,000 distinct CDR3 sequences, under 30% recorded once. The specimen was PBMCs or a T cell subset sorted from them (not recorded which). These receptors all come from an adult woman who had mild COVID-19 (a few samples of this study predate the infection). Cell type and time point are not known.

The CDR3 is CASSHLTGNVQYF. The CDR3 DNA follows: TGTGCCAGCAGCCATTTGACAGGGAACGTGCAGTACTTC. The chain couples TRBV3-1 to TRBJ2-7, with 7 bases matching TRBD1. Germline values: CDR1 LGHDT, CDR2 YNNKEL (reference sequence). The V gene end was trimmed by 3 bases and the J gene end by 9 bases; junction bases not matched to a gene: 8. The CDR3 runs to 13 residues.

This clonotype appeared many times. This sequence joins TRBV12-3 or TRBV12-4 and TRBJ2-7; D may be TRBD2 (5 bases). Trimming took off 6 bases at V and 3 bases at J, with 12 bases between the two ends. The CDR3 has 13 amino acids. DNA for the CDR3: TGTGCCAGCAGCCAAGGACGGGACTACGAGCAGTACTTC. It translates to CASSQGRDYEQYF.

This clonotype showed up just a few times. The chain employs TRBV21-1 and TRBJ2-7. TRBV21-1 is labeled a pseudogene. This CDR3 has 16 residues. CDR3 DNA sequence: TGTGCCAGCAGCAAAGCGGGTGGCGGCAGCCCTAACGAGCAGTACTTC. Encoded protein: CASSKAGGGSPNEQYF.

The CDR3 spells CASSQGLSLTSTDTQYF. The CDR3 nucleotides read TGCGCCAGCAGCCAAGGGTTATCACTTACTAGCACAGATACGCAGTATTTT. The chain has TRBV4-3 and TRBJ2-3, with D hard to call. Trimming removed 1 base at V and 0 bases at J, with 14 bases between. Germline-derived CDR1 and CDR2 are LGHNA and YSLEER. CDR3 size: 17 residues.

The chain links TRBV24-1 to TRBJ2-7; 7 positions agree with TRBD2. The V and J ends lost 3 bases and 2 bases, in that order; junction bases with no gene match: 9. The length of the CDR3 is 16 residues. From germline, CDR1 is KGHDR and CDR2 SFDVKD. The CDR3 loop is CATSDAAGLEPYEQYF. CDR3 DNA sequence: TGTGCCACCAGTGATGCAGCGGGATTGGAACCCTACGAGCAGTACTTC.

This chain uses TRBV20-1 with TRBJ1-2; D gene uncertain. CDR1 DFQATT and CDR2 SNEGSKA come from the germline V gene (reference sequence). Trimming cost V 6 bases and J 2 bases, with 19 bases left between them. This CDR3 has 15 residues. The CDR3 DNA reads as TGCAGTGCCCAACCTTTCCTGGACGGCAACTATGGCTACACCTTC. As protein: CSAQPFLDGNYGYTF.

This chain connects TRBV4-2 to TRBJ2-1; 7 bases agree with TRBD2. The ends lost 1 base at V and 8 bases at J; junction bases unmatched: 5. In germline, CDR1 is LGHNA, CDR2 YNFKEQ. The CDR3 is 14 amino acids. This chain's CDR3 is CASSQGYSGDEQFF. CDR3 DNA sequence: TGTGCCAGCAGCCAAGGATACAGCGGGGATGAGCAGTTCTTC.

The table lists this clonotype with a few counts. This rearrangement joins TRBV7-6 to TRBJ2-6; D perhaps matches TRBD1 (5 bases). This CDR3 has 15 residues. Between the trimmed V and J ends, which lost 5 bases and 2 bases, there was a span of 10 bases. Germline assignment: CDR1 SGHVS and CDR2 FNYEAQ. CDR3 bases: TGTGCCAGCAGCCCCACAGGAGCTGGGGCCAACGTCCTGACTTTC. It encodes CASSPTGAGANVLTF.

The chain has TRBV4-2 and TRBJ1-1; a possible D gene is TRBD1 (5 bases). V was trimmed by 0 bases and J by 0 bases, leaving 11 bases between them. Germline lookup yields CDR1 LGHNA and CDR2 YNFKEQ. The CDR3 is 16 amino acids. CDR3 coding DNA: TGTGCCAGCAGCCAAGATGGGGGTTGGATGAACACTGAAGCTTTCTTT. Amino acid sequence: CASSQDGGWMNTEAFF.

The CDR3 sequence is CASSVGGLPRDTQYF. DNA of the CDR3: TGTGCCAGCAGCGTAGGGGGACTTCCCCGAGATACGCAGTATTTT. The chain has TRBV9 and TRBJ2-3; D might be TRBD2 (6 bases). Germline assignment: CDR1 SGDLS and CDR2 YYNGEE. With 0 bases removed from V and 5 bases from J, the gap between germline ends came to 13 bases. This CDR3 contains 15 residues.

This chain connects TRBV2 to TRBJ1-1, with D perhaps TRBD1 (5 bases). V dropped 1 base and J dropped 4 bases, with 13 bases sitting between them. The CDR3 runs to 15 residues. Germline V gene sequence: CDR1 SNHLY, CDR2 FYNNEI. CDR3 DNA sequence: TGTGCCAGCAGTGAAGAGTTGGGGAGGGGCACTGAAGCTTTCTTT. As protein: CASSEELGRGTEAFF.

This clonotype was detected only a few times. J is TRBJ2-7 and V is TRBV4-3; D not resolved. V lost 3 bases, J lost 2 bases, and 14 bases lay in between. The CDR3 is 15 amino acids. The germline V gene has CDR1 LGHNA and CDR2 YSLEER. DNA of the CDR3: TGCGCCAGCAGCCAGGTATTAAGTACCACCTACGAGCAGTACTTC. This gives the protein CASSQVLSTTYEQYF.